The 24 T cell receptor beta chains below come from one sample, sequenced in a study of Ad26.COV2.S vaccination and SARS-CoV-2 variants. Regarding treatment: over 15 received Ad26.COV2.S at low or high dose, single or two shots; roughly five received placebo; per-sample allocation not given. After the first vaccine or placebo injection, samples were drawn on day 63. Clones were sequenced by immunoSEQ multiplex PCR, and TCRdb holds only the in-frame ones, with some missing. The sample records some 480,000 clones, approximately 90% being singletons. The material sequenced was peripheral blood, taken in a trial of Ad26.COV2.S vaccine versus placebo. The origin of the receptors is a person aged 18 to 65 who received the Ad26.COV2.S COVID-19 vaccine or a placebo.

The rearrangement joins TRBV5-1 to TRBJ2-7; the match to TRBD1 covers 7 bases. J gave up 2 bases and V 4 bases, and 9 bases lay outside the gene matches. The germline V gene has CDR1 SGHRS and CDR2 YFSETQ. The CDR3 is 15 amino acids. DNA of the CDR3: TGCGCCAGCAGCCCAGAGGGGGACAGAGCCTACGAGCAGTACTTC. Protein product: CASSPEGDRAYEQYF.

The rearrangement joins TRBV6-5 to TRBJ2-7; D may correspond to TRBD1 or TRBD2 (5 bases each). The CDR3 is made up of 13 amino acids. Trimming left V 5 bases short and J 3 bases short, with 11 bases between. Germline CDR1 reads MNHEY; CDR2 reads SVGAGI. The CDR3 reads CASSRGVNYEQYF. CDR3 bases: TGTGCCAGCAGTCGGGGCGTAAACTACGAGCAGTACTTC.

Here the CDR3 reads CASSRFGGTNYGYTF. CDR3 bases: TGTGCCAGTAGTCGTTTTGGGGGTACTAACTATGGCTACACCTTC. V and J are TRBV19 and TRBJ1-2, with a tentative D call TRBD1 (5 bases). Germline lookup yields CDR1 LNHDA and CDR2 SQIVND (reference sequence). V was trimmed by 5 bases and J by 0 bases, leaving 13 bases between them. The CDR3 loop spans 15 amino acids.

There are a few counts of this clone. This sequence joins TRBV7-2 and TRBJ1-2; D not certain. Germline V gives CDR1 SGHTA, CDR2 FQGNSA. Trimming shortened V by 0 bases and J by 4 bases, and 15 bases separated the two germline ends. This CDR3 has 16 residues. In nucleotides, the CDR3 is TGTGCCAGCAGCTTAGCGCGAGGCGGACGGATCTATGGCTACACCTTC. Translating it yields CASSLARGGRIYGYTF.

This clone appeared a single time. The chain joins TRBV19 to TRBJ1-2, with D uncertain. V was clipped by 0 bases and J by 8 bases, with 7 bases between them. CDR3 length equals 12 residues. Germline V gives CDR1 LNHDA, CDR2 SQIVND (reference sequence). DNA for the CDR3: TGTGCCAGTAGTATAGATCCGAGAGGCTACACCTTC. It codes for CASSIDPRGYTF.

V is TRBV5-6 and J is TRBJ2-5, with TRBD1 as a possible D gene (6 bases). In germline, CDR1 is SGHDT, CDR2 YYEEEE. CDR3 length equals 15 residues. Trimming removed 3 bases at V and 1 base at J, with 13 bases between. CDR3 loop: CASSSGTKTQETQYF. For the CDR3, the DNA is TGTGCCAGCAGCTCCGGGACAAAGACCCAAGAGACCCAGTACTTC. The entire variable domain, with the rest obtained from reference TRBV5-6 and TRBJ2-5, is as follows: DAGVTQSPTHLIKTRGQQVTLRCSPKSGHDTVSWYQQALGQGPQFIFQYYEEEERQRGNFPDRFSGHQFPNYSSELNVNALLLGDSALYLCASSSGTKTQETQYFGPGTRLLVL.

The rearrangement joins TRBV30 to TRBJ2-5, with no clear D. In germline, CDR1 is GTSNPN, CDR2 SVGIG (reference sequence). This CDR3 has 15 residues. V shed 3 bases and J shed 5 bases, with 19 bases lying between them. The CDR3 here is CAWSFRGRVGETQYF. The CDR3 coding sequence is TGTGCCTGGAGCTTCAGAGGTCGTGTGGGTGAGACCCAGTACTTC.

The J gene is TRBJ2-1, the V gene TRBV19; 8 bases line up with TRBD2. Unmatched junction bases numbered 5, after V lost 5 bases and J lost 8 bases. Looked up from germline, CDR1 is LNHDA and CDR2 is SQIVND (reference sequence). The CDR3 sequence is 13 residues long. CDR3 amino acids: CASSAGGGDEQFF. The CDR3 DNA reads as TGTGCCAGTAGTGCGGGGGGCGGGGATGAGCAGTTCTTC.

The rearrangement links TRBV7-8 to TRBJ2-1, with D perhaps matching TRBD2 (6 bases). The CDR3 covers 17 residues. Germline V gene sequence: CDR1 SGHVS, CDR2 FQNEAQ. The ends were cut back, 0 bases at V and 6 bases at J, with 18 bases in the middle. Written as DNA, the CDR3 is TGTGCCAGCAGCTTAGCGTCTGTAGGATCGACTAGCAATGAGCAGTTCTTC. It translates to CASSLASVGSTSNEQFF.

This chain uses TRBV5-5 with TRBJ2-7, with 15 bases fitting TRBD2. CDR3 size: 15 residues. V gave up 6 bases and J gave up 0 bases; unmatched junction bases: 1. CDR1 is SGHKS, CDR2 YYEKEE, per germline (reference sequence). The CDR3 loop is CASMGLAGGSYEQYF. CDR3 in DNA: TGTGCCAGCATGGGACTAGCGGGAGGCTCCTACGAGCAGTACTTC.

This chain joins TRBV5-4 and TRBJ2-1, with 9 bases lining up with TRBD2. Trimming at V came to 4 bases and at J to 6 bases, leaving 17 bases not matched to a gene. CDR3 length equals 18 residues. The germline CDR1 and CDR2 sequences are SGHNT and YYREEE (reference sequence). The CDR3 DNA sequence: TGTGCCAGCAGCGCAGGCAGGGGTCGGCTAGCGGGAAGCAATGAGCAGTTCTTC. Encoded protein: CASSAGRGRLAGSNEQFF.

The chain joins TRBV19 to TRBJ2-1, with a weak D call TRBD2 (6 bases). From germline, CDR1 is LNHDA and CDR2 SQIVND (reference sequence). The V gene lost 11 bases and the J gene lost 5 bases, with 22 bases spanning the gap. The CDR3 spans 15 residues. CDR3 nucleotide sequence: TGTGCCTCAAAACGGCATAGCGGTGCGAACAATGAGCAGTTCTTC. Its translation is CASKRHSGANNEQFF.

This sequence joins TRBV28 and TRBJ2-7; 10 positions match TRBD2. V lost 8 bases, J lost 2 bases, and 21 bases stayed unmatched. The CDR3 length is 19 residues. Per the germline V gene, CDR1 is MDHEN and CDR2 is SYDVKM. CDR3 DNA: TGTGCCAGCCACAGTTTAAATCCTAGCGGGAGAGGTGGACCCTACGAGCAGTACTTC. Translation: CASHSLNPSGRGGPYEQYF.

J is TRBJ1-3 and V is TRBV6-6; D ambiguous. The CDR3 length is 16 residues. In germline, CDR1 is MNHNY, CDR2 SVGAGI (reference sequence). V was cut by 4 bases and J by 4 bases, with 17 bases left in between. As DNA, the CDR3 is TGTGCCAGCAGTTTCCCCGGGCCCCCGGGCGGAAACACCATATATTTT. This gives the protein CASSFPGPPGGNTIYF.

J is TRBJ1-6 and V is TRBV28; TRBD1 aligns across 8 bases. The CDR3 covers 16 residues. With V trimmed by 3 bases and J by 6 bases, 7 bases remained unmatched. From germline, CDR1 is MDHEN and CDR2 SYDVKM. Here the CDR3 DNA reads TGTGCCAGCAGTTTGCCAGGGGGCGCACGTAATTCACCCCTCCACTTT. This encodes CASSLPGGARNSPLHF.

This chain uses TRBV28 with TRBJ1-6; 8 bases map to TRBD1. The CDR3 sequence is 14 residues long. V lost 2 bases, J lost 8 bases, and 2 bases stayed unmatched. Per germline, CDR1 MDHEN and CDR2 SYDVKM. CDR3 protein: CASSLQGAYSPLHF. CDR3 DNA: TGTGCCAGCAGTTTACAGGGGGCGTATTCACCCCTCCACTTT.

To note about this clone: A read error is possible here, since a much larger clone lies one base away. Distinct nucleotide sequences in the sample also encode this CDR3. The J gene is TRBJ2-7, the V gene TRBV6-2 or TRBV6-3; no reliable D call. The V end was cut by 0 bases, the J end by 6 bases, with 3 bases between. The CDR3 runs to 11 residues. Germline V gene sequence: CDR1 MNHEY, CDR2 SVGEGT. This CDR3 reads CASSYSSEQYF. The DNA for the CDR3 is TGTGCCAGCAGTTACTCGTCCGAGCAGTACTTC.

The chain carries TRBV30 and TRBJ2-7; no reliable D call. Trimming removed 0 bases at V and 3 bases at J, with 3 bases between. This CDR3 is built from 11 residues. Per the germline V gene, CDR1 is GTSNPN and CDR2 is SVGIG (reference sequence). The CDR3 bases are TGTGCCTGGAGTGTCAGCTACGAGCAGTACTTC. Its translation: CAWSVSYEQYF. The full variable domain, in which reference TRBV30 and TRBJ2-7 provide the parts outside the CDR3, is SQTIHQWPATLVQPVGSPLSLECTVEGTSNPNLYWYRQAAGRGLQLLFYSVGIGQISSEVPQNLSASRPQDRQFILSSKKLLLSDSGFYLCAWSVSYEQYFGPGTRLTVT.

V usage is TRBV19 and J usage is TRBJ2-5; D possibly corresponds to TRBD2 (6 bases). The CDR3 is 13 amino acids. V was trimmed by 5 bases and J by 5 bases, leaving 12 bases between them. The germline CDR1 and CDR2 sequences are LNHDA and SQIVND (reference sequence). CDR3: CASSGGILETQYF. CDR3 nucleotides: TGTGCCAGTAGTGGAGGGATTCTGGAGACCCAGTACTTC.

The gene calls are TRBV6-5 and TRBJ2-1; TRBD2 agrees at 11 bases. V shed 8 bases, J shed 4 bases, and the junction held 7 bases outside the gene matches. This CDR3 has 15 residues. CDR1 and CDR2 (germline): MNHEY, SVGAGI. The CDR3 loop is CASASGLAVYNEQFF. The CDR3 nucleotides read TGTGCCAGCGCTTCGGGACTAGCGGTTTACAATGAGCAGTTCTTC.

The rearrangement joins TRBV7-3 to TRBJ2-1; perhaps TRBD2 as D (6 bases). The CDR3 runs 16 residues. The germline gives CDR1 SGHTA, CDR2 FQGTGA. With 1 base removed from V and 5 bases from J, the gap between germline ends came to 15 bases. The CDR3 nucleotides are TGTGCCAGCAGCTTAAAAGGAGCCGGGAGCAACAATGAGCAGTTCTTC. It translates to CASSLKGAGSNNEQFF.

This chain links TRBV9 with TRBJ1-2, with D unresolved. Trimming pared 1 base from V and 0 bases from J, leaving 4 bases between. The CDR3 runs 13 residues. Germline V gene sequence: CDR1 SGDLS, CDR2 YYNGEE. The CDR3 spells CASSVQTNYGYTF. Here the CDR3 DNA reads TGTGCCAGCAGCGTACAGACTAACTATGGCTACACCTTC.

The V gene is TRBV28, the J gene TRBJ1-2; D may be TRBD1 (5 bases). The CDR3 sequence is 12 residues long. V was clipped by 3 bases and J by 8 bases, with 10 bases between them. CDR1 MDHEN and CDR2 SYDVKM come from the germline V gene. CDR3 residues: CASSFRGGGYTF. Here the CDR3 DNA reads TGTGCCAGCAGTTTCCGGGGGGGAGGCTACACCTTC.

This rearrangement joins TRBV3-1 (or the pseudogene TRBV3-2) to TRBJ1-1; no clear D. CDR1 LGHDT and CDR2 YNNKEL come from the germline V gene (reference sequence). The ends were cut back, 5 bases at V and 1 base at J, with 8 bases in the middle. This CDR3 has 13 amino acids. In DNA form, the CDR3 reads TGTGCCAGCAGCTATAATGGGAACACTGAAGCTTTCTTT. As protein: CASSYNGNTEAFF.